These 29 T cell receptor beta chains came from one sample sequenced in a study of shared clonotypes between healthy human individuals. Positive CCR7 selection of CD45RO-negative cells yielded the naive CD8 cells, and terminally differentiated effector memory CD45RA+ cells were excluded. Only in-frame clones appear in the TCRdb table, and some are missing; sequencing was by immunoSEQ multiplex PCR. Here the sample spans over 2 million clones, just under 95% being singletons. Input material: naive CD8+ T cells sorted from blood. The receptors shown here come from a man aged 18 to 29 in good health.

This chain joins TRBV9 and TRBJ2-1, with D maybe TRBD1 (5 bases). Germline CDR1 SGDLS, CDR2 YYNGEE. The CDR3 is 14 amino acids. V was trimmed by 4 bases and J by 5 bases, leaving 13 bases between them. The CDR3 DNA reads TGTGCCAGCAGCCCAGGGCCCGAGGACAATGAGCAGTTCTTC. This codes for CASSPGPEDNEQFF.

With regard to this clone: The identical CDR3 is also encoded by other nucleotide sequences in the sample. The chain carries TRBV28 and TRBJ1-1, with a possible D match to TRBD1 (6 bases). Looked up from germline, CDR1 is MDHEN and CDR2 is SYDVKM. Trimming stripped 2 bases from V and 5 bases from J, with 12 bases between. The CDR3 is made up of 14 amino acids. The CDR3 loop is CASSLGGARTEAFF. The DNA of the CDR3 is TGTGCCAGCAGTTTAGGGGGGGCGAGGACTGAAGCTTTCTTT.

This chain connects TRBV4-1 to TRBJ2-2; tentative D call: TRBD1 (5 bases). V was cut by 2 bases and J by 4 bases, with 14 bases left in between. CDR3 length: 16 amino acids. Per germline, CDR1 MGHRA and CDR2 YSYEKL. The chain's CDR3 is CASSQFVTDGTGELFF. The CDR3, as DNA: TGCGCCAGCAGCCAATTCGTGACAGACGGCACCGGGGAGCTGTTTTTT.

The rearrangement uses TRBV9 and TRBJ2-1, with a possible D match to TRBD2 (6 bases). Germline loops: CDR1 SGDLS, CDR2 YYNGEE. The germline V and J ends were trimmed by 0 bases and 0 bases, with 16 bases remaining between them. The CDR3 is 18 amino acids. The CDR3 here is CASSVEASAGFSYNEQFF. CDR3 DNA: TGTGCCAGCAGCGTAGAGGCATCGGCGGGGTTCTCCTACAATGAGCAGTTCTTC.

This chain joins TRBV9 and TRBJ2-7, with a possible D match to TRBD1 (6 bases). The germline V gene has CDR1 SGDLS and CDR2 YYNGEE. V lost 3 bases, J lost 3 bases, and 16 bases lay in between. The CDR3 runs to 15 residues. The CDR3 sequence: CASSATDSVYYEQYF. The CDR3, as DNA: TGTGCCAGCAGCGCAACGGACAGTGTTTACTACGAGCAGTACTTC. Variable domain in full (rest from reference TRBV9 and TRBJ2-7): DSGVTQTPKHLITATGQRVTLRCSPRSGDLSVYWYQQSLDQGLQFLIQYYNGEERAKGNILERFSAQQFPDLHSELNLSSLELGDSALYFCASSATDSVYYEQYFGPGTRLTVT.

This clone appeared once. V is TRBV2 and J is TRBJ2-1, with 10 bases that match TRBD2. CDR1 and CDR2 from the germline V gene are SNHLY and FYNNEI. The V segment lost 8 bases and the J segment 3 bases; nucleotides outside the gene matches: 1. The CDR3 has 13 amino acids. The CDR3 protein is CASGLAVYNEQFF. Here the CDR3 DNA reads TGTGCCAGCGGACTAGCGGTCTACAATGAGCAGTTCTTC.

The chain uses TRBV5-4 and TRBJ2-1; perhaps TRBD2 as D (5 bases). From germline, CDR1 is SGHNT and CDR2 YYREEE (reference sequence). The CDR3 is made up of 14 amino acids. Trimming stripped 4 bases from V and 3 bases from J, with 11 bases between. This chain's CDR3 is CASSPRTGYNEQFF. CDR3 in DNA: TGTGCCAGCAGCCCGCGGACTGGCTACAATGAGCAGTTCTTC.

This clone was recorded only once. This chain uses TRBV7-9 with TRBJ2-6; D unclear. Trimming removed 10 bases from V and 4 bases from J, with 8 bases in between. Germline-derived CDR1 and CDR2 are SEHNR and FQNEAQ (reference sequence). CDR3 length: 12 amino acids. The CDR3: CATSLGANVLTF. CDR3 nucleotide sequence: TGTGCCACCTCTCTCGGGGCCAACGTCCTGACTTTC.

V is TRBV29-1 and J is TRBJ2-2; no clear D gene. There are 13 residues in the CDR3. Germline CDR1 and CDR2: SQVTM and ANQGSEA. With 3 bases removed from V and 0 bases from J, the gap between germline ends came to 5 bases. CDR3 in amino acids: CSVDPANTGELFF. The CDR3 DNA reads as TGCAGCGTTGATCCAGCGAACACCGGGGAGCTGTTTTTT.

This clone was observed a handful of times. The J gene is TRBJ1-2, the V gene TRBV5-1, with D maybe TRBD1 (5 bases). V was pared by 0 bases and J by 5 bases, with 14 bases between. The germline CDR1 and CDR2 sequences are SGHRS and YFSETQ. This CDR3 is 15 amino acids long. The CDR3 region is CASSLVGEGRYGYTF. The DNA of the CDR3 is TGCGCCAGCAGCTTGGTGGGCGAGGGACGTTATGGCTACACCTTC.

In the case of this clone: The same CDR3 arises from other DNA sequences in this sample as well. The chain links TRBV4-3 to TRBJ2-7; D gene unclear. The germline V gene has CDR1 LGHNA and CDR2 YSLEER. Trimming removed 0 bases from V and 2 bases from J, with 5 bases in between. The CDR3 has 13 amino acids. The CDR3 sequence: CASSQEPPYEQYF. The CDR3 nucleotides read TGCGCCAGCAGCCAAGAACCGCCCTACGAGCAGTACTTC.

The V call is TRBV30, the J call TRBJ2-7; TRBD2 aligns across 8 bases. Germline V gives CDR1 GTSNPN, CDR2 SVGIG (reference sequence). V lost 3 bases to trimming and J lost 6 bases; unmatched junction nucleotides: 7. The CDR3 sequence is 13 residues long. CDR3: CAWSVTGTSEQYF. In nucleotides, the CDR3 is TGTGCCTGGAGCGTTACCGGGACTAGCGAGCAGTACTTC.

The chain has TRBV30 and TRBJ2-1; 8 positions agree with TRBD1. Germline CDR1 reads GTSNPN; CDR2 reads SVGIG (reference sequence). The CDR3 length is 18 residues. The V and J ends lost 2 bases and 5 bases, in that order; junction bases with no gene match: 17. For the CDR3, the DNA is TGTGCCTGGAGTACTTCGGACAGGGCACTCTACTCGGACAATGAGCAGTTCTTC. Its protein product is CAWSTSDRALYSDNEQFF.

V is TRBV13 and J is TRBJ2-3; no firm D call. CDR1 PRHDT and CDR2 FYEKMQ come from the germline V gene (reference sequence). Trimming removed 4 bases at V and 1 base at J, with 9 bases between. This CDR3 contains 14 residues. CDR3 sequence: CASSSGPGTDTQYF. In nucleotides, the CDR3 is TGTGCCAGCAGCTCAGGACCTGGCACAGATACGCAGTATTTT.

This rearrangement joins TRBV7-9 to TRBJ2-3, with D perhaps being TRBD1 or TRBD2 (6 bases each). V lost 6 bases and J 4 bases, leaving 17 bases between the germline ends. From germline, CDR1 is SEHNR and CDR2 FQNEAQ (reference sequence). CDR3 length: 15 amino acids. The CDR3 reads CASRSNREASDTQYF. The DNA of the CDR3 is TGTGCCAGCAGGTCGAACAGGGAGGCATCAGATACGCAGTATTTT. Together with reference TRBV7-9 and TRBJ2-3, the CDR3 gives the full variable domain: DTGVSQNPRHKITKRGQNVTFRCDPISEHNRLYWYRQTLGQGPEFLTYFQNEAQLEKSRLLSDRFSAERPKGSFSTLEIQRTEQGDSAMYLCASRSNREASDTQYFGPGTRLTVL.

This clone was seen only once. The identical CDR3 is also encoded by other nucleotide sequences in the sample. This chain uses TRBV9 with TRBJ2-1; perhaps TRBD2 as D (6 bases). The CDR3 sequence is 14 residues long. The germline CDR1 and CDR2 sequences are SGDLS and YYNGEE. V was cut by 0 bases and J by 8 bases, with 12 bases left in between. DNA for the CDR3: TGTGCCAGCAGCGTAGGAGGAGGGACGGATGAGCAGTTCTTC. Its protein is CASSVGGGTDEQFF.

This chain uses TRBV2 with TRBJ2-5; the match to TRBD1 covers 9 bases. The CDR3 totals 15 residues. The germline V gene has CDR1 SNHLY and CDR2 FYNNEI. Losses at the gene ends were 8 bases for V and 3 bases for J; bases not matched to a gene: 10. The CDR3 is CASFRDRDYEETQYF. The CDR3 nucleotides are TGTGCCAGCTTCCGGGACAGGGATTATGAAGAGACCCAGTACTTC.

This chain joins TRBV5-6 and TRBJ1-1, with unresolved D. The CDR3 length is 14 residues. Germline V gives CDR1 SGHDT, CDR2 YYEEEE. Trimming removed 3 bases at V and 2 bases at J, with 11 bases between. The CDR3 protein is CASSWGDSNTEAFF. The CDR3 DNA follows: TGTGCCAGCAGCTGGGGAGATTCAAACACTGAAGCTTTCTTT. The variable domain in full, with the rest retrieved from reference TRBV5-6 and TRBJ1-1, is DAGVTQSPTHLIKTRGQQVTLRCSPKSGHDTVSWYQQALGQGPQFIFQYYEEEERQRGNFPDRFSGHQFPNYSSELNVNALLLGDSALYLCASSWGDSNTEAFFGQGTRLTVV.

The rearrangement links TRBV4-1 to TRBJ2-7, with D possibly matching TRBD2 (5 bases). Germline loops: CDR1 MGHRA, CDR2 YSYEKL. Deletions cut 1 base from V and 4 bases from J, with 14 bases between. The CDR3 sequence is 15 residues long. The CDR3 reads CASSQGSATTYEQYF. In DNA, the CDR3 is TGCGCCAGCAGCCAAGGTAGCGCGACCACTTACGAGCAGTACTTC.

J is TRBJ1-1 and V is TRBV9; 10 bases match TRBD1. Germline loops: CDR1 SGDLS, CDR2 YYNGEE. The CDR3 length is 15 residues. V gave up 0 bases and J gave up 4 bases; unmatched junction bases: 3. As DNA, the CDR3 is TGTGCCAGCAGCGTAGCGGGACAGGGGACCACTGAAGCTTTCTTT. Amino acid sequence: CASSVAGQGTTEAFF.

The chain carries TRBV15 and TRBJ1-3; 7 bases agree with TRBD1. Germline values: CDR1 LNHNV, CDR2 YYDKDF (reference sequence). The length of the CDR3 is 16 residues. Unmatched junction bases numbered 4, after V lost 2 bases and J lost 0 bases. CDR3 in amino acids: CATSRWDRGSGNTIYF. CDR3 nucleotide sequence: TGTGCCACCAGCAGATGGGACAGAGGCTCTGGAAACACCATATATTTT. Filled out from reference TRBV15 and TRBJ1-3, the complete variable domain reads DAMVIQNPRYQVTQFGKPVTLSCSQTLNHNVMYWYQQKSSQAPKLLFHYYDKDFNNEADTPDNFQSRRPNTSFCFLDIRSPGLGDTAMYLCATSRWDRGSGNTIYFGEGSWLTVV.

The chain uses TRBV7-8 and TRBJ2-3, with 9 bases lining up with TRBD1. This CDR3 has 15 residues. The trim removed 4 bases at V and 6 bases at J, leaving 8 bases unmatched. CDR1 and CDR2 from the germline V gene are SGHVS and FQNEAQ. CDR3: CASSSGQGPADTQYF. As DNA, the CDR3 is TGTGCCAGCAGCTCTGGACAGGGGCCCGCCGATACGCAGTATTTT.

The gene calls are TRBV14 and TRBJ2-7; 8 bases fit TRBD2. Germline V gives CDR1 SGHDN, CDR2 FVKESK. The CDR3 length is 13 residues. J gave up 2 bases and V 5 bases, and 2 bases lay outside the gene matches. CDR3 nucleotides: TGTGCCAGCAGCTACGGGGGGGCCTACGAGCAGTACTTC. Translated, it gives CASSYGGAYEQYF.

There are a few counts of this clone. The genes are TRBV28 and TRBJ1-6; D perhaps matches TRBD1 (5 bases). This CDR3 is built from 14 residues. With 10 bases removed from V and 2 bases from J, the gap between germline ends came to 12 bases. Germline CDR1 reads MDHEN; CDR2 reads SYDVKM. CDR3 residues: CATLRGPYNSPLHF. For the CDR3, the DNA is TGTGCCACCCTCCGGGGACCCTATAATTCACCCCTCCACTTT. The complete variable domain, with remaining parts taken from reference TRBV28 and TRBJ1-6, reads DVKVTQSSRYLVKRTGEKVFLECVQDMDHENMFWYRQDPGLGLRLIYFSYDVKMKEKGDIPEGYSVSREKKERFSLILESASTNQTSMYLCATLRGPYNSPLHFGNGTRLTVT.

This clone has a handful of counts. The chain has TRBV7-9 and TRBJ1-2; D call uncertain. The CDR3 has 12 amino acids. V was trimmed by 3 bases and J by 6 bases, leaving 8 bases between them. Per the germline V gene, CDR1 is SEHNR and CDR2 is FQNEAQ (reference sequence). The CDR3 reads CASSFLGDGYTF. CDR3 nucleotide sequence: TGTGCCAGCAGCTTTCTCGGAGATGGCTACACCTTC. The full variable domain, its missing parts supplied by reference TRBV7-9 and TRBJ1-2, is DTGVSQNPRHKITKRGQNVTFRCDPISEHNRLYWYRQTLGQGPEFLTYFQNEAQLEKSRLLSDRFSAERPKGSFSTLEIQRTEQGDSAMYLCASSFLGDGYTFGSGTRLTVV.

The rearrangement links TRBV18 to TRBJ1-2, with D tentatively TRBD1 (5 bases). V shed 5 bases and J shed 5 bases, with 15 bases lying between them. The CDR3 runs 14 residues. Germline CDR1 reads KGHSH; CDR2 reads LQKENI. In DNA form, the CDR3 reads TGTGCCAGCTCAATTCAGACAGAGCCTTATGGCTACACCTTC. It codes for CASSIQTEPYGYTF.

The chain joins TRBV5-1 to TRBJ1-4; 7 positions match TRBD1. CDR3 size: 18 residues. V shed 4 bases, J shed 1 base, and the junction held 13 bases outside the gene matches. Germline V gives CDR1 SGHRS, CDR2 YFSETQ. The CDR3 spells CASSPGGWAGGTNEKLFF. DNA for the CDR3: TGCGCCAGCAGCCCGGGTGGCTGGGCAGGGGGAACTAATGAAAAACTGTTTTTT.

CDR3 DNA: TGCGCCAGCAGTGAGTCACCATATACGCAGTATTTT. Amino acid sequence: CASSESPYTQYF. The chain employs TRBV10-1 and TRBJ2-3; D is ambiguous. This CDR3 is built from 12 residues. Trimming left V 0 bases short and J 7 bases short, with 5 bases between. Germline CDR1 reads WNHNN; CDR2 reads SYGVQD (reference sequence).

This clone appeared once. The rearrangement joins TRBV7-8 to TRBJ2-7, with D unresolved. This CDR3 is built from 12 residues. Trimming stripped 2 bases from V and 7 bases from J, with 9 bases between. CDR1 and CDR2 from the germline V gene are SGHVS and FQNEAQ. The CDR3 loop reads CASSLTQMEQYF. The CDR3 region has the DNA TGTGCCAGCAGCTTAACACAGATGGAGCAGTACTTC.